The clone carrying this TCR beta chain was picked up a small number of times. The target antigen is unknown. The CDR3 has 14 residues. J gave up 8 bases and V 3 bases, and 8 bases lay outside the gene matches. Per the germline V gene, CDR1 is GTSNPN and CDR2 is SVGIG (reference sequence). Via MiXCR, TCRdb re-called the RT-PCR reads, giving one row per CDR3 protein. The repertoire holds hundreds of thousands of distinct CDR3 sequences, with less than 20% as singletons. This sample was included in a study of response to subunit inactivated influenza vaccine. Study-wide points: The authors suggested that every seasonal influenza vaccination recruits few new T cells.

The genes are TRBV30 and TRBJ1-4, with TRBD1 matching 8 bases. Source: PBMCs from blood, taken more than 4 days after vaccination. This sequence originates from a man in his fifties who received an inactivated influenza vaccine. The CDR3 spells CAWRSVAGGEKLFF. The CDR3 DNA is TGTGCCTGGAGGTCCGTGGCAGGGGGCGAAAAACTGTTTTTT.